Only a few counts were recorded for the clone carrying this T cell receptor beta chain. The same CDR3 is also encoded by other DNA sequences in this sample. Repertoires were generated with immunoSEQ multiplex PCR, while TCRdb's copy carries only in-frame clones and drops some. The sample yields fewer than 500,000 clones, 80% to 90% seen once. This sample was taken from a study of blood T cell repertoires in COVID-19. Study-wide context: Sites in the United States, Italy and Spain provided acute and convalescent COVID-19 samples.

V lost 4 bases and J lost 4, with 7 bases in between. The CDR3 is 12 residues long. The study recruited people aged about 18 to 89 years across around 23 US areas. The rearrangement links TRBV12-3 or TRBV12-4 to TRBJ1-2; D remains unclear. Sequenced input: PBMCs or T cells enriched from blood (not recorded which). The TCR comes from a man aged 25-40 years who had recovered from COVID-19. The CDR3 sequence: CASSSPGYGYTF. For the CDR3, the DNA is TGTGCCAGCAGTTCCCCGGGCTATGGCTACACCTTC.